The present TCR beta chain was sequenced within a study of CXCR3-negative and CXCR3-positive naive CD8 T cells. Via 5' RACE with UMI labels, TRB cDNA libraries were prepared. TCRdb re-analyzed the 5' RACE reads; it lists each CDR3 protein once, without DNA. The sample shows approximately 140,000 distinct CDR3 sequences, and around 0.3% sits with its ten largest clones. As concerns this clonotype: Antigen: not known.

Germline lookup yields CDR1 PRHDT and CDR2 FYEKMQ (reference sequence). The CDR3 has 15 residues. Findings and caveats of the study: Naive cells positive for CXCR3 carried more hydrophobic TRB CDR3s than CXCR3-negative ones. Diversity ran similarly high across both naive subsets but far lower in memory CD8+ cells.

Using triplicate sorts, 250,000 to 350,000 cells were collected each time from every CD8+ T cell subset. Naive cells were sorted as CD45RO-, CCR7+, CD27+ and CD95-. The clonotype comes from a human donor in good health. Some clones in this sample may be carry-over from other donors' samples. Specimen: naive CXCR3+ CD8+ T cells from blood. Stated subset: CD45RO-CCR7+CD27+CD95- naive CD8+ T cells expressing CXCR3 (TNR3+). J is TRBJ2-7 and V is TRBV13; the D call from TCRdb, TRBD1, cannot be confirmed without DNA. The CDR3 loop reads CASSLAGESSYEQYF.